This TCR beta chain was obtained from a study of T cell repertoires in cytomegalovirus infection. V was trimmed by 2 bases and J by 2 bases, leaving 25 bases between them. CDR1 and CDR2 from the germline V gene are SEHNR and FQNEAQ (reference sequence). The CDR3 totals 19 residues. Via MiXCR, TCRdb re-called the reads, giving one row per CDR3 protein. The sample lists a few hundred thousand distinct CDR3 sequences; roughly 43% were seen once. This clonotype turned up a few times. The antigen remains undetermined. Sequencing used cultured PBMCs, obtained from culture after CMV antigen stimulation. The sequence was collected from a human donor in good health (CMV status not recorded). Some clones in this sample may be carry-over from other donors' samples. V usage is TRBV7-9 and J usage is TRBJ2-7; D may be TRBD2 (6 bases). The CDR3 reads CASSLSAFRGGRETYEQYF. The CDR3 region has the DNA TGTGCCAGCAGCTTATCGGCCTTTCGCGGCGGGCGGGAAACCTACGAGCAGTACTTC.